These T cell receptor beta chains were read from a single sample in a study of long-term antiretroviral therapy in people with HIV. Only in-frame clones appear in the TCRdb table, and some are missing; sequencing was by immunoSEQ multiplex PCR. This sample has under 20,000 clones, with 90% to 95% found just once. Material: unsorted PBMCs, obtained 0.6 years after starting antiretroviral therapy. The receptor set was obtained from a woman aged 40 to 55 with HIV. CDR3s leave out the opening cysteine and the closing phenylalanine or tryptophan. D genes are given only for firm matches. Expanded clones get a size class; other rows say once, few or many, or leave the size out.

-	TRBV7-9	-	TRBJ1-2	ASSLVTLGASNYGYT
-	TRBV6-5	-	TRBJ2-7	ASSKKGRGAYEQY
-	TRBV11-2	-	TRBJ2-1	ASSLDRINEQF
-	TRBV7-2	-	TRBJ2-1	ASSPQGVNEQF
-	TRBV14	-	TRBJ2-7	ASSQVAGPYEQY
-	TRBV6-5	-	TRBJ1-6	ASSPGTHSPLH
-	TRBV7-3	-	TRBJ2-2	ASSLTGRSRGELF
-	TRBV4-1	-	TRBJ2-3	ASSQTKAGGGDTQY
-	TRBV6-5	TRBD1	TRBJ1-1	ASSYQQGDTEAF
-	TRBV18	TRBD2	TRBJ2-6	ASSPGGSSGANVLT
-	TRBV5-4	TRBD1	TRBJ1-6	ASSDPGGSSYNSPLH
-	TRBV6-6	TRBD2	TRBJ2-5	ASSYGAGGPETQY
once	TRBV5-1	-	TRBJ1-4	ASSSAGGTNEKLF
-	TRBV5-1	TRBD2	TRBJ2-5	ASSLAILAGDQETQY
-	TRBV2	TRBD1	TRBJ2-5	ASSEFVGQGQETQY
-	TRBV10-3	TRBD1	TRBJ1-2	AIGGTGSSYGYT
-	TRBV6-5	-	TRBJ1-3	ASSRGGGNTIY
-	TRBV6-5	-	TRBJ1-1	ASSSGPGMNTEAF
-	TRBV27	TRBD1	TRBJ2-2	ASRPRTGGNTGELF
-	TRBV5-4	-	TRBJ2-7	ASSFQMREQY
-	TRBV30	-	TRBJ1-1	AWSVGAEAF
-	TRBV6-6	-	TRBJ2-1	ASIGYRSPAREQF
once	TRBV19	-	TRBJ1-5	ASSIDDSNQPQH
-	TRBV7-9	-	TRBJ2-7	ASSNSLGGFSYEQY
-	TRBV7-9	-	TRBJ1-2	ASSLDELGGGYT
-	TRBV7-2	-	TRBJ2-3	ASSPSVWGITDTQY
-	TRBV5-4	-	TRBJ1-4	ASSGDPLGEKLF
-	TRBV5-1	-	TRBJ1-1	ASSEGGEAF
-	TRBV30	-	TRBJ1-3	ARDSGNTIY
-	TRBV5-5	TRBD1	TRBJ2-7	ASSLQQGVGEQY
once	TRBV4-3	-	TRBJ1-1	ASSLSRGNTEAF
-	TRBV2	TRBD2	TRBJ2-1	ASSDGLAGNNEQF
-	TRBV10-3	TRBD1	TRBJ1-1	AVAGTANTEAF
-	TRBV5-1	TRBD2	TRBJ2-5	ASSTGTSGGPRETQY
-	TRBV16	TRBD1	TRBJ1-2	ASSPGQGNT
-	TRBV7-2	-	TRBJ1-1	ASSSQGGVVAEAF
-	TRBV7-2	TRBD1	TRBJ1-1	ASSDRDTEAF
few	TRBV6-5	TRBD1	TRBJ1-6	ASSYSFDRGNSPLH
-	TRBV5-1	-	TRBJ2-2	ASRLQGSTGELF
-	TRBV5-8	-	TRBJ2-7	ASSLAWGLTAEQY
-	TRBV11-2	-	TRBJ2-7	ASSLGGNEQY
-	TRBV6-5	TRBD1	TRBJ2-7	ASSYAVTGTSLEQY
-	TRBV19	-	TRBJ1-2	ASSREDTGQGFGYT
-	TRBV10-2	TRBD1	TRBJ1-6	ASTPGQGGFSPLH
-	TRBV5-5	-	TRBJ1-1	ASSPRPHGGSEAF
-	TRBV4-1	TRBD1	TRBJ1-2	ASSQGPRTGEFYGYT
-	TRBV18	-	TRBJ1-4	ASSPGQGSEKLF
-	TRBV27	-	TRBJ1-2	ASSFSWTVIANYGYT
-	TRBV12-5	-	TRBJ1-1	ASGLGQTTMNTEAF
-	TRBV5-6	-	TRBJ1-2	ASSFYSSGYT
-	TRBV5-1	TRBD2	TRBJ2-7	ASTPGGSSYEQY
-	TRBV30	-	TRBJ1-4	AWSRGGAGEKLF
once	TRBV5-6	-	TRBJ1-5	ASSSRLTNQPQH
once	TRBV15	TRBD1	TRBJ1-2	ATSRDLGTGEDGYT
-	TRBV6-6	TRBD1	TRBJ2-7	ASSYYLGQGMNEQY
-	TRBV25-1	-	TRBJ1-6	ASSPPGGGTSNSPLH
-	TRBV5-6	-	TRBJ1-1	ASRTVGNTEAF
-	TRBV5-4	-	TRBJ1-2	ASSLATLLAANYGYT
-	TRBV27	TRBD1	TRBJ1-2	ASSLGTGVHNYGYT
-	TRBV2	-	TRBJ1-2	ASSAAGDGYT